This T cell receptor (beta chain) stems from a study of a mutant IDH1 vaccine in newly diagnosed glioma. General study points: Seemingly, pseudoprogression had no relation to changes in the top peripheral T cell clonotypes.

Data came from immunoSEQ multiplex PCR; TCRdb stores just in-frame clones and leaves some out. The data contain 90,000 to 100,000 clones, over 85% of them singletons. A remark on this clone: Its antigen remains unidentified.

There are 15 residues in the CDR3. V trimming: 7 bases; J trimming: 5 bases; junction bases outside the gene matches: 11. Germline lookup yields CDR1 LNHDA and CDR2 SQIVND (reference sequence). Regarding time point: baseline, week 1 (first vaccination visit). Sample treatment: pre-vaccination baseline after standard-of-care therapy. Sample: PBMCs, taken from a glioma patient treated with radiotherapy, temozolomide or both. This sequence was found in a woman between 45 and 60 years old with glioma. The chain has TRBV19 and TRBJ1-5, with 7 bases aligning to TRBD1. The CDR3, as DNA: TGTGCCAGTAAAACTCCGGGACAGTGGTATCAGCCCCAGCATTTT. Residues: CASKTPGQWYQPQHF. Filled out from reference TRBV19 and TRBJ1-5, the complete variable domain reads DGGITQSPKYLFRKEGQNVTLSCEQNLNHDAMYWYRQDPGQGLRLIYYSQIVNDFQKGDIAEGYSVSREKKESFPLTVTSAQKNPTAFYLCASKTPGQWYQPQHFGDGTRLSIL.